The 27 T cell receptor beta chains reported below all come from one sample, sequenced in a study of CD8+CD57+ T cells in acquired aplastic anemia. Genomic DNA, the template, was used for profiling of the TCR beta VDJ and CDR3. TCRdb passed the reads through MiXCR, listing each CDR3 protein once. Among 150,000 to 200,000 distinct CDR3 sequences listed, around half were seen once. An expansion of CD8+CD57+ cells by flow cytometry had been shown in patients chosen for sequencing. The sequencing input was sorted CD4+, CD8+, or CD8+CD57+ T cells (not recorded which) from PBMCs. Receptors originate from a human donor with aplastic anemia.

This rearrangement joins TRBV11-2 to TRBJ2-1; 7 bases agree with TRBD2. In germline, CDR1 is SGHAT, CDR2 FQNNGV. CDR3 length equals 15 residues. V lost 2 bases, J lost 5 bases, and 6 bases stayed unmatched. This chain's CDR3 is CASSLSSGGHNEQFF. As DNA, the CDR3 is TGTGCCAGCAGCTTATCTAGCGGTGGGCACAATGAGCAGTTCTTC. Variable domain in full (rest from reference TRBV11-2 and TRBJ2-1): EAGVAQSPRYKIIEKRQSVAFWCNPISGHATLYWYQQILGQGPKLLIQFQNNGVVDDSQLPKDRFSAERLKGVDSTLKIQPAKLEDSAVYLCASSLSSGGHNEQFFGPGTRLTVL.

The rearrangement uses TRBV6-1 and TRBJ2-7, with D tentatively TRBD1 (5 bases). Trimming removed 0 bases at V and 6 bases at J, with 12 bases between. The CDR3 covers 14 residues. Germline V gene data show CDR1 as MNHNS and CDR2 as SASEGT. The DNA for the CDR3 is TGTGCCAGCAGTGAAGCAGGCAGGGAAGGCGAGCAGTACTTC. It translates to CASSEAGREGEQYF.

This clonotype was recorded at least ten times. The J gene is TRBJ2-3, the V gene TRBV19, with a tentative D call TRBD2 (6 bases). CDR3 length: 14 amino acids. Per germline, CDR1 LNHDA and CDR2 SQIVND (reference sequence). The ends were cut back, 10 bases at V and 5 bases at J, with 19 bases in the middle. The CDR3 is CATMGLSEGDTQYF. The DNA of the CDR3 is TGTGCCACTATGGGACTCTCCGAGGGAGATACGCAGTATTTT.

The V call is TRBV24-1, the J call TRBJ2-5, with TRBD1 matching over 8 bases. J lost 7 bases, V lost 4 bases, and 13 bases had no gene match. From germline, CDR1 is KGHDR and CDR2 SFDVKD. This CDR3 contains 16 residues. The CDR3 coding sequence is TGTGCCACCAGTGACCCAGGGACAGGAGGTTTGGCGACCCAGTACTTC. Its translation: CATSDPGTGGLATQYF.

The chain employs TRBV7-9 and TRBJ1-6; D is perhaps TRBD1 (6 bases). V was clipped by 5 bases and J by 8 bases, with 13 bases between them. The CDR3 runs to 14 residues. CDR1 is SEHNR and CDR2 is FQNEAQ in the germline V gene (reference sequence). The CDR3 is CASSRGPRHSPLHF. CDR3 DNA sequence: TGTGCCAGCAGCCGGGGGCCCCGGCATTCACCCCTCCACTTT.

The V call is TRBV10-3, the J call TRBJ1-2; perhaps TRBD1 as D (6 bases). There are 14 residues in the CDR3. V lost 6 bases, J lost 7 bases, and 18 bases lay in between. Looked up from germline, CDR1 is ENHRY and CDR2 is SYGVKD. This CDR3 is CAIRGTLDVSGYTF. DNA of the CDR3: TGTGCCATCAGGGGGACACTGGACGTTAGTGGCTACACCTTC.

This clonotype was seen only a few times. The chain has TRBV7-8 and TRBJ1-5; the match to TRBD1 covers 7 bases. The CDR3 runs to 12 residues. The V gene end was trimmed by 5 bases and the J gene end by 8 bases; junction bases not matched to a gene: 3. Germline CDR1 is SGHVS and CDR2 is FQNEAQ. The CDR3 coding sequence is TGTGCCAGCAGCCACAGGGGTGAGCCCCAGCATTTT. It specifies CASSHRGEPQHF. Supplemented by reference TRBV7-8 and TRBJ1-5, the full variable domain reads GAGVSQSPRYKVAKRGQDVALRCDPISGHVSLFWYQQALGQGPEFLTYFQNEAQLDKSGLPSDRFFAERPEGSVSTLKIQRTQQEDSAVYLCASSHRGEPQHFGDGTRLSIL.

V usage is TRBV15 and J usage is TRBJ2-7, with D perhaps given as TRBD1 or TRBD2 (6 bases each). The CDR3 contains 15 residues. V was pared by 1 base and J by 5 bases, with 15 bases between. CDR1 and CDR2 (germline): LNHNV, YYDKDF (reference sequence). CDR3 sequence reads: CATSRGGAGVHEQYF. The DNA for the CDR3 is TGTGCCACCAGCAGAGGGGGGGCAGGGGTCCACGAGCAGTACTTC. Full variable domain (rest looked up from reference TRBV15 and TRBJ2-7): DAMVIQNPRYQVTQFGKPVTLSCSQTLNHNVMYWYQQKSSQAPKLLFHYYDKDFNNEADTPDNFQSRRPNTSFCFLDIRSPGLGDTAMYLCATSRGGAGVHEQYFGPGTRLTVT.

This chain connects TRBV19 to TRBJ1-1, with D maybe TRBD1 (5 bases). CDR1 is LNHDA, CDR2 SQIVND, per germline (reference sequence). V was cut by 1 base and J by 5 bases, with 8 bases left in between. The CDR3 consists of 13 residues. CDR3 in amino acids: CASSIGGETEAFF. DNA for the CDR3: TGTGCCAGTAGTATAGGGGGCGAGACTGAAGCTTTCTTT.

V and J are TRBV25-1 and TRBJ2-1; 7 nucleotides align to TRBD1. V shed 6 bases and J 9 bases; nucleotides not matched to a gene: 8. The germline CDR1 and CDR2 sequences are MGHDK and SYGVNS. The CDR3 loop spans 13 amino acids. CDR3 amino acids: CASSLGTVGEQFF. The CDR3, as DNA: TGTGCCAGCAGCTTAGGGACAGTCGGTGAGCAGTTCTTC.

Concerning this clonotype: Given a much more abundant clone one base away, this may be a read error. CDR3 nucleotides: TGTGCCAGCAGTTACTCGATGCCGTTGTCCCCGGGCACCACATATTTT. It is translated as CASSYSMPLSPGTTYF. This rearrangement joins TRBV2 to TRBJ1-3, with no clear D. The CDR3 sequence is 16 residues long. The germline V gene has CDR1 SNHLY and CDR2 FYNNEI.

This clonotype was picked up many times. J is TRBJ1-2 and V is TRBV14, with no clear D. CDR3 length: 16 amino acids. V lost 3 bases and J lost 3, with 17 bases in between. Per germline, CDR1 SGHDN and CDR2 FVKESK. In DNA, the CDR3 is TGTGCCAGCAGCCAGGACTTCGAAGCGGGCTACTATGGCTACACCTTC. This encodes CASSQDFEAGYYGYTF.

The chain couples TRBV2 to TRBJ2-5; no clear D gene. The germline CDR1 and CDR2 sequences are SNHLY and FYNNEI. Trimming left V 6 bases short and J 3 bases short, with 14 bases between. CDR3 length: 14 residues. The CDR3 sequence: CASRLDTTEETQYF. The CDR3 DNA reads TGTGCCAGCAGATTAGATACGACCGAAGAGACCCAGTACTTC.

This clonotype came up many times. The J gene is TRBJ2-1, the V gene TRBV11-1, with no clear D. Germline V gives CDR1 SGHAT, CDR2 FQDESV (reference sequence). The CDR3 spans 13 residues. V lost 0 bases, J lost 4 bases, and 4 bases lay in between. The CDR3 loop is CASSLAQYNEQFF. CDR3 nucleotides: TGTGCCAGCAGCTTAGCCCAGTACAATGAGCAGTTCTTC.

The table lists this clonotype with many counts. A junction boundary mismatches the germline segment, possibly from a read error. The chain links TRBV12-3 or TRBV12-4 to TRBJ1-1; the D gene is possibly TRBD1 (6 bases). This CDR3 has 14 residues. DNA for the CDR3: TGTGCCAGCAGTTTAGGTGGGGGCGAAGGTGAAACTTTCTTT. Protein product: CASSLGGGEGETFF.

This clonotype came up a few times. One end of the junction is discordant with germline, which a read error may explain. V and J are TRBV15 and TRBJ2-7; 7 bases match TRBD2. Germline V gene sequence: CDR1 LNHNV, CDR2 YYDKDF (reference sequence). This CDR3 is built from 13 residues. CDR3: CAASRDYSYEQYF. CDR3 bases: TGTGCCGCCAGCCGGGACTATTCCTACGAGCAGTACTTC.

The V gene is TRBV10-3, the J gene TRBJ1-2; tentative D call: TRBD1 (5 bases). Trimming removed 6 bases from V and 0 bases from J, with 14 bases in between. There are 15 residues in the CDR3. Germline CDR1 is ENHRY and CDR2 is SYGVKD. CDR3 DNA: TGTGCCATCAGCGGGGGGAGCTTAACTAACTATGGCTACACCTTC. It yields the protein CAISGGSLTNYGYTF.

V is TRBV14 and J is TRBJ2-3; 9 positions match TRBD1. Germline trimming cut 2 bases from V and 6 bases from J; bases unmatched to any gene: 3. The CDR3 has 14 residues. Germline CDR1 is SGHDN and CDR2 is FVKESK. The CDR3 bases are TGTGCCAGCAGCCAAACAGGGGGCGCGGATACGCAGTATTTT. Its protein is CASSQTGGADTQYF. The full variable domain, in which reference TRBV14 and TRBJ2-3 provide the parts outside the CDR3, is EAGVTQFPSHSVIEKGQTVTLRCDPISGHDNLYWYRRVMGKEIKFLLHFVKESKQDESGMPNNRFLAERTGGTYSTLKVQPAELEDSGVYFCASSQTGGADTQYFGPGTRLTVL.

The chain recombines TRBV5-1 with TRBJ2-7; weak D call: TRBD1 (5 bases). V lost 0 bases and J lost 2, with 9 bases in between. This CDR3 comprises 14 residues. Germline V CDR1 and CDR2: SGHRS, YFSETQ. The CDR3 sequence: CASSLGQTTYEQYF. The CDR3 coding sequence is TGCGCCAGCAGCTTGGGACAGACGACCTACGAGCAGTACTTC.

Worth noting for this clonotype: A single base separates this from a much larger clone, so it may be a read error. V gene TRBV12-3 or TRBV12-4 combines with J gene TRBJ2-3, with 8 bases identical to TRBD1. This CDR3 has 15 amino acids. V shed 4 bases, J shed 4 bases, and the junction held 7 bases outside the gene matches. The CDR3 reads CASSSPGQVADTQYF. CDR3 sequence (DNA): TGTGCCAGCAGTTCACCGGGACAGGTGGCAGATACGCAGTATTTT.

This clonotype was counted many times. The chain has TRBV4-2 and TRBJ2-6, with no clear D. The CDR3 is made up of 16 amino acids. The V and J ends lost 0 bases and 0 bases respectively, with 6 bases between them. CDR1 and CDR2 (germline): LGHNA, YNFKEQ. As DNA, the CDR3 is TGTGCCAGCAGCCAAGATCTTGGCTCTGGGGCCAACGTCCTGACTTTC. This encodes CASSQDLGSGANVLTF.

CDR3 sequence (DNA): TGTGCCAGCAACAGGGGAGCCGAGCAGTTCTTC. This translates into CASNRGAEQFF. This sequence joins TRBV7-2 and TRBJ2-7, with TRBD1 identical over 7 bases. The DNA matches TRBJ2-1 better at its end, which makes the J call doubtful. CDR3 length: 11 residues. Germline loops: CDR1 SGHTA, CDR2 FQGNSA.

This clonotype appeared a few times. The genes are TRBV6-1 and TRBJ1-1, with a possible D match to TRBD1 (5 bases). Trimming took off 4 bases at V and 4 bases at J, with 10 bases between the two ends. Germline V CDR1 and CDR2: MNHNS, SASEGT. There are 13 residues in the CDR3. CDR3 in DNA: TGTGCCAGCAGTGGAGAGACAGCCACTGAAGCTTTCTTT. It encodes CASSGETATEAFF.

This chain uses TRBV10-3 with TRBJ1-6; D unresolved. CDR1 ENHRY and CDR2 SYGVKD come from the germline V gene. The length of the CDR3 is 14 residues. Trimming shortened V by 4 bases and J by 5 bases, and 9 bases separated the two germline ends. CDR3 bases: TGTGCCATCAGTGGGGCCGGTAATAATTCACCCCTCCACTTT. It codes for CAISGAGNNSPLHF.

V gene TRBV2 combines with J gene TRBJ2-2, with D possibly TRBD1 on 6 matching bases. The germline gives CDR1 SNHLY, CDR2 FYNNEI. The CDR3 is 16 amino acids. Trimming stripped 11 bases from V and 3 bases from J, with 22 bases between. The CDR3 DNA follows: TGTGCCCGAAATAGGGGGACCTATGGCTACACCGGGGAGCTGTTTTTT. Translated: CARNRGTYGYTGELFF.

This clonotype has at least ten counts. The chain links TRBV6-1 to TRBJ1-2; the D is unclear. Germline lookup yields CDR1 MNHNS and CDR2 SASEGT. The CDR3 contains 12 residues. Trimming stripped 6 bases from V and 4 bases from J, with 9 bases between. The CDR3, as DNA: TGTGCCAGCAGACCAGACGGCTATGGCTACACCTTC. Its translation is CASRPDGYGYTF.

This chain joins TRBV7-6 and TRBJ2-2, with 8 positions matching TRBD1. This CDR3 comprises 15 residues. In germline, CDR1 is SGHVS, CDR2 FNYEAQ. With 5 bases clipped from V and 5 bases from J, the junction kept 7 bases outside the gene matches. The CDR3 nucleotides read TGTGCCAGCAGCCCCAGACAGGGGCAGACCGGGGAGCTGTTTTTT. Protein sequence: CASSPRQGQTGELFF.